What follows are 26 T cell receptor beta chains derived from one specimen sequenced in a study of type 1 regulatory T cells. TCRdb reanalysed the reads using MiXCR and keeps one entry per CDR3 protein. The sample carries tens of thousands of distinct CDR3 sequences, over 60% recorded once. Their antigens remain unidentified. Sequencing was performed on cultured T cells, either the whole culture or a sorted T cell fraction (not recorded which). The subset: Tr1-enriched cell product generated in vitro against host alloantigens. The origin of the receptors is a human donor in good health.

The chain joins TRBV20-1 to TRBJ2-3; perhaps TRBD2 as D (5 bases). Deletions cut 0 bases from V and 0 bases from J, with 10 bases between. CDR1 and CDR2 (germline): DFQATT, SNEGSKA (reference sequence). The CDR3 contains 15 residues. This CDR3 reads CSARDRRTSTDTQYF. Written as DNA, the CDR3 is TGCAGTGCTAGAGATAGGCGGACTAGCACAGATACGCAGTATTTT.

In its sample, this clonotype ranks as medium-sized. The genes are TRBV3-1 and TRBJ2-3; D unclear. Germline V gene data show CDR1 as LGHDT and CDR2 as YNNKEL (reference sequence). This CDR3 contains 14 residues. V lost 6 bases and J lost 4, with 14 bases in between. As DNA, the CDR3 is TGTGCCAGCAGGCGGAACGGTGGGGCAGATACGCAGTATTTT. Its translation is CASRRNGGADTQYF.

By its share, this clonotype is medium-sized. This rearrangement joins TRBV12-3 or TRBV12-4 to TRBJ1-2; 8 bases match TRBD1. This CDR3 contains 14 residues. Unmatched junction bases numbered 4, after V lost 5 bases and J lost 2 bases. The CDR3 DNA sequence: TGTGCCAGCAGTCAGACAGGGGCGAACTATGGCTACACCTTC. Translation gives CASSQTGANYGYTF.

The rearrangement joins TRBV20-1 to TRBJ2-1, with 8 bases aligning to TRBD1. V dropped 0 bases and J dropped 12; count of bases not matched to a gene: 4. This CDR3 is 12 amino acids long. Germline CDR1 DFQATT, CDR2 SNEGSKA (reference sequence). The DNA for the CDR3 is TGCAGTGCTAGAGACCCAGACAGGGGGCAGTTCTTC. Protein: CSARDPDRGQFF.

The chain is built from TRBV7-8 and TRBJ2-2; D gene uncertain. The CDR3 length is 17 residues. CDR1 is SGHVS, CDR2 FQNEAQ, per germline. The V end lost 1 base, the J end lost 0 bases, and 12 bases lay between the germline ends. CDR3 in amino acids: CASSLVIQVTNTGELFF. CDR3 in DNA: TGTGCCAGCAGCTTAGTGATTCAGGTTACGAACACCGGGGAGCTGTTTTTT.

This clonotype was picked up one time. Germline is not matched at one junction end, which may reflect a read error. The gene calls are TRBV4-1 and TRBJ1-4; a possible D gene is TRBD1 (6 bases). From germline, CDR1 is MGHRA and CDR2 YSYEKL. This CDR3 is built from 13 residues. As DNA, the CDR3 is TGCGCCAGCAGGCACCCCACCCAGGGGCGCGAGGTTTTT. Translated: CASRHPTQGREVF.

This sequence joins TRBV12-3 or TRBV12-4 and TRBJ2-1, with 7 bases aligning to TRBD1. The CDR3 is 14 residues long. V shed 3 bases, J shed 9 bases, and the junction held 8 bases outside the gene matches. CDR3 in DNA: TGTGCCAGCAGTTTTCGGGTAGGGGGCTTTGAGCAGTTCTTC. It codes for CASSFRVGGFEQFF.

The rearrangement uses TRBV4-1 and TRBJ1-2, with 8 bases aligning to TRBD1. V lost 1 base, J lost 8 bases, and 15 bases stayed unmatched. CDR1 MGHRA and CDR2 YSYEKL come from the germline V gene. The CDR3 is made up of 17 amino acids. DNA of the CDR3: TGCGCCAGCAGCCAAGTACCGCAGGGGGCTTCGGTGTGGGGCTACACCTTC. It encodes CASSQVPQGASVWGYTF.

V and J are TRBV20-1 and TRBJ1-2; TRBD1 might be the D (5 bases). The CDR3 totals 12 residues. CDR1 DFQATT and CDR2 SNEGSKA come from the germline V gene (reference sequence). Deletions cut 7 bases from V and 6 bases from J, with 15 bases between. The CDR3 sequence is CSVARGVDGYTF. The CDR3 DNA follows: TGCAGTGTAGCCCGGGGGGTCGATGGCTACACCTTC.

This chain links TRBV2 with TRBJ1-2; the match to TRBD1 covers 10 bases. CDR3 length: 14 amino acids. Germline assignment: CDR1 SNHLY and CDR2 FYNNEI. V lost 4 bases and J lost 7; bases outside the gene matches: 6. The CDR3 nucleotides are TGTGCCAGCAGTGGGACAGGGGGAATGGTTGGCTACACCTTC. Residues: CASSGTGGMVGYTF.

The rearrangement uses TRBV4-1 and TRBJ2-7; D is ambiguous. From germline, CDR1 is MGHRA and CDR2 YSYEKL. CDR3 length equals 12 residues. The V end lost 4 bases, the J end lost 3 bases, and 7 bases lay between the germline ends. The CDR3 is CASSRDGYEQYF. The CDR3 coding sequence is TGCGCCAGCAGCCGCGACGGCTACGAGCAGTACTTC.

This clonotype was counted a few times. The chain carries TRBV4-3 and TRBJ2-3; D uncertain. CDR3 length: 13 residues. The ends were cut back, 4 bases at V and 0 bases at J, with 5 bases in the middle. Germline loops: CDR1 LGHNA, CDR2 YSLEER. CDR3 in DNA: TGCGCCAGCAGCCCGGAGAGCACAGATACGCAGTATTTT. Translating it yields CASSPESTDTQYF.

The sample holds one count of this clonotype. The V and J genes are TRBV7-9 and TRBJ2-3, with a tentative D call TRBD2 (6 bases). Trimming pared 5 bases from V and 8 bases from J, leaving 17 bases between. This CDR3 contains 14 residues. Germline values: CDR1 SEHNR, CDR2 FQNEAQ (reference sequence). CDR3 sequence: CASSPEVVGGTQYF. CDR3 DNA: TGTGCCAGCAGCCCCGAGGTGGTGGGGGGTACGCAGTATTTT.

This clonotype was seen a few times. V gene TRBV7-2 combines with J gene TRBJ2-1; TRBD1 or TRBD2 may be the D gene (5 bases each). Germline lookup yields CDR1 SGHTA and CDR2 FQGNSA. This CDR3 contains 15 residues. Trimming cost V 1 base and J 6 bases, with 13 bases left between them. CDR3 DNA: TGTGCCAGCAGCTTAGGAGGGACGAAGTCCAATGAGCAGTTCTTC. Its protein is CASSLGGTKSNEQFF.

This clonotype was recorded a few times. V usage is TRBV2 and J usage is TRBJ1-5; no clear D. The germline V and J ends were trimmed by 3 bases and 4 bases, with 13 bases remaining between them. The germline V gene encodes CDR1 SNHLY and CDR2 FYNNEI. CDR3 length: 15 amino acids. The CDR3 protein is CASSDNQVKNQPQHF. For the CDR3, the DNA is TGTGCCAGCAGTGATAACCAGGTTAAAAATCAGCCCCAGCATTTT. The full variable domain, with the rest looked up from reference TRBV2 and TRBJ1-5, is EPEVTQTPSHQVTQMGQEVILRCVPISNHLYFYWYRQILGQKVEFLVSFYNNEISEKSEIFDDQFSVERPDGSNFTLKIRSTKLEDSAMYFCASSDNQVKNQPQHFGDGTRLSIL.

This chain uses TRBV3-1 with TRBJ1-2, with 7 bases that match TRBD1. The V gene's germline CDR1 is LGHDT and CDR2 YNNKEL (reference sequence). The V and J ends lost 2 bases and 8 bases, in that order; junction bases with no gene match: 14. The CDR3 spans 16 residues. As DNA, the CDR3 is TGTGCCAGCAGCCAACCATCGCTAGGGGGCCTCGGGGGCTACACCTTC. It encodes CASSQPSLGGLGGYTF. The whole variable domain, filled in from reference TRBV3-1 and TRBJ1-2, reads DTAVSQTPKYLVTQMGNDKSIKCEQNLGHDTMYWYKQDSKKFLKIMFSYNNKELIINETVPNRFSPKSPDKAHLNLHINSLELGDSAVYFCASSQPSLGGLGGYTFGSGTRLTVV.

The chain has TRBV12-2 and TRBJ2-1; the table's TRBD1 call for D was not verified on the DNA. TRBV12-2 is a pseudogene. CDR3 size: 18 residues. Written as DNA, the CDR3 is TGTGCAATACGGTCCCGGGGTCAAATTATAGTCTCCTACAATGAGCAGTTCTTC. Protein product: CAIRSRGQIIVSYNEQFF.

The rearrangement links TRBV19 to TRBJ1-5; D is undetermined. The CDR3 is made up of 15 amino acids. Trimming removed 3 bases at V and 2 bases at J, with 11 bases between. Germline loops: CDR1 LNHDA, CDR2 SQIVND (reference sequence). The CDR3 sequence: CASSIWVKGNQPQHF. In DNA form, the CDR3 reads TGTGCCAGTAGTATCTGGGTTAAGGGCAATCAGCCCCAGCATTTT.

The rearrangement uses TRBV29-1 and TRBJ1-5, with 9 bases aligning to TRBD1. The CDR3 has 14 amino acids. With 2 bases clipped from V and 4 bases from J, the junction kept 3 bases outside the gene matches. Germline CDR1 and CDR2: SQVTM and ANQGSEA. The CDR3 region is CSVETGQGNQPQHF. For the CDR3, the DNA is TGCAGCGTTGAAACCGGACAGGGGAATCAGCCCCAGCATTTT.

The chain combines TRBV10-1 with TRBJ1-1; D may be TRBD1 (6 bases). The germline V gene has CDR1 WNHNN and CDR2 SYGVQD (reference sequence). Trimming stripped 2 bases from V and 2 bases from J, with 9 bases between. This CDR3 has 14 amino acids. CDR3 DNA: TGCGCCAGCAGTGAGGGACAGAAAAACACTGAAGCTTTCTTT. Protein: CASSEGQKNTEAFF.

This chain uses TRBV7-2 with TRBJ2-5; no firm D call. The germline V and J ends were trimmed by 4 bases and 6 bases, with 9 bases remaining between them. Germline V gene lookup returns CDR1 SGHTA and CDR2 FQGNSA. This CDR3 region has 12 residues. CDR3 sequence: CASSSPIQTQYF. The CDR3 DNA reads TGTGCCAGCAGCTCCCCAATCCAGACCCAGTACTTC.

This clonotype was picked up one time. The chain combines TRBV4-2 with TRBJ2-3; possibly TRBD1 or TRBD2 for D (5 bases each). Deletions cut 3 bases from V and 2 bases from J, with 15 bases between. The CDR3 runs to 16 residues. In germline, CDR1 is LGHNA, CDR2 YNFKEQ. CDR3 nucleotides: TGTGCCAGCAGCCAGAGGAAAGGGGACCTCACAGATACGCAGTATTTT. It specifies CASSQRKGDLTDTQYF.

The rearrangement joins TRBV7-9 to TRBJ2-3, with TRBD2 matching over 7 bases. The junction had 10 bases not matched to a gene; V was cut back by 5 bases and J by 2 bases. CDR3 length: 16 residues. Germline loops: CDR1 SEHNR, CDR2 FQNEAQ (reference sequence). CDR3 nucleotides: TGTGCCAGCAGCGGGTGGACTAGAACTACCACAGATACGCAGTATTTT. This gives the protein CASSGWTRTTTDTQYF.

The chain couples TRBV4-1 to TRBJ2-1; TRBD2 aligns across 9 bases. Germline V gene lookup returns CDR1 MGHRA and CDR2 YSYEKL. V trimming: 0 bases; J trimming: 7 bases; junction bases outside the gene matches: 10. The CDR3 has 17 amino acids. As DNA, the CDR3 is TGCGCCAGCAGCCAAGATCCCGGGCTAGCGGGGAATAATGAGCAGTTCTTC. This sequence encodes CASSQDPGLAGNNEQFF.

This clonotype has only one observation. This sequence joins TRBV7-2 and TRBJ2-2, with 11 positions matching TRBD2. V lost 4 bases, J lost 7 bases, and 8 bases stayed unmatched. Germline CDR1 and CDR2: SGHTA and FQGNSA. The CDR3 spans 16 residues. This CDR3 reads CASSSGGLADIGELFF. In DNA, the CDR3 is TGTGCCAGCAGCTCGGGGGGACTAGCGGACATCGGGGAGCTGTTTTTT.

The chain links TRBV6-6 to TRBJ2-5, with 7 bases lining up with TRBD2. The V and J ends lost 5 bases and 1 base, in that order; junction bases with no gene match: 1. CDR3 length: 13 residues. Germline CDR1 and CDR2: MNHNY and SVGAGI (reference sequence). CDR3: CASSGRGQETQYF. The CDR3 DNA sequence: TGTGCCAGCAGTGGGAGGGGCCAAGAGACCCAGTACTTC.